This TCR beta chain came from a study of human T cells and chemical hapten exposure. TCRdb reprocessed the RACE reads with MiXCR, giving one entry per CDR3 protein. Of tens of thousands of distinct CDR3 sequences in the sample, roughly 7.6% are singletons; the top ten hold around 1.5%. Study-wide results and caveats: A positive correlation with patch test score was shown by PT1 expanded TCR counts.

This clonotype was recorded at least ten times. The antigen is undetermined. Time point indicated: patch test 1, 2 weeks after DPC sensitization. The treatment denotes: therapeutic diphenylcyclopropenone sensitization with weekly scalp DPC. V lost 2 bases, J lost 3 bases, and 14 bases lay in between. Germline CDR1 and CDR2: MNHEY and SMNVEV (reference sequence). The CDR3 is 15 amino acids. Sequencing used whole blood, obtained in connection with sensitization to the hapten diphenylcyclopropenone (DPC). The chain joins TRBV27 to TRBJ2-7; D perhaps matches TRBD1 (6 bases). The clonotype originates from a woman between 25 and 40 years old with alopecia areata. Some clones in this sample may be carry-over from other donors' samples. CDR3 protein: CASSLVRGQSYEQYF. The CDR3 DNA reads TGTGCCAGCAGTTTAGTGCGCGGACAGAGCTACGAGCAGTACTTC.